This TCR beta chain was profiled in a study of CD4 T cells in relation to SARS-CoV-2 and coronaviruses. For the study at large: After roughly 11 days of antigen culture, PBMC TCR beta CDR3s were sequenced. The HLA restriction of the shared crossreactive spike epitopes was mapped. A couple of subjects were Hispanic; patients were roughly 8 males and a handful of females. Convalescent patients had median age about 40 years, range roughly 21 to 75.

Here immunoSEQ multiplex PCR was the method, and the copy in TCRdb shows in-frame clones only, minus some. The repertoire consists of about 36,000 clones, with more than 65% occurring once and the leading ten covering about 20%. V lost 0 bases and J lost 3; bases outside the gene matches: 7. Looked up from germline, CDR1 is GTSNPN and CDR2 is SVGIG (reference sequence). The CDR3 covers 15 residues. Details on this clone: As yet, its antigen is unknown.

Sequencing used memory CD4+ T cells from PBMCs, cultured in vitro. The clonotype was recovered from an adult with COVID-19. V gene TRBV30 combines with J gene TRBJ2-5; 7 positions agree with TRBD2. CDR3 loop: CAWSVPGGLKETQYF. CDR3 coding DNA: TGTGCCTGGAGTGTACCGGGGGGACTCAAAGAGACCCAGTACTTC. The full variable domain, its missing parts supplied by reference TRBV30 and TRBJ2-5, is SQTIHQWPATLVQPVGSPLSLECTVEGTSNPNLYWYRQAAGRGLQLLFYSVGIGQISSEVPQNLSASRPQDRQFILSSKKLLLSDSGFYLCAWSVPGGLKETQYFGPGTRLLVL.